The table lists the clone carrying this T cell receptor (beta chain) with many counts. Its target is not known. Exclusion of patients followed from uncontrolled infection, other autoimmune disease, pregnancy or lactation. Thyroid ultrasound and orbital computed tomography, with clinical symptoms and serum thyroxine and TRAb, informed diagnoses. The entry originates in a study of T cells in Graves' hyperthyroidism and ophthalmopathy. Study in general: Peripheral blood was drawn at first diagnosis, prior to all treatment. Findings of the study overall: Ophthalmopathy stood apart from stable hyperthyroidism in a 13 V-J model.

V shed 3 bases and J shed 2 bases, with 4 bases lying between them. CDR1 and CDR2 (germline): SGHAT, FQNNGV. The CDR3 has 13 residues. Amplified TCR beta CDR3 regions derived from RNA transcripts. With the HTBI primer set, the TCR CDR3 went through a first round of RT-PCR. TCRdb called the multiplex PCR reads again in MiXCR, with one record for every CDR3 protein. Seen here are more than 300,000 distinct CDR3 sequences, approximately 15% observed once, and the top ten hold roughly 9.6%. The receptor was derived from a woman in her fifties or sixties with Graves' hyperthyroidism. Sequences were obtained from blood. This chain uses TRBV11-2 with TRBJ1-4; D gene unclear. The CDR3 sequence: CASSFSTNEKLFF. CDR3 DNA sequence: TGTGCCAGCAGCTTTTCGACTAATGAAAAACTGTTTTTT.